The rows below give T cell receptor beta chains drawn from one sample of a study of cytomegalovirus exposure and HLA in healthy donors. Generated by immunoSEQ multiplex PCR, the TCRdb table keeps only in-frame clones and is missing some. The table lists 150,000 to 200,000 clones, roughly 9.5% of them singletons. Sequenced sample: PBMCs. The source of these receptors is a woman in her 30s in good health and CMV-seropositive. Both conserved end residues are part of each CDR3. A D gene is named only where the DNA matches it firmly. Clone size is not always given. Where it is, it says once, few, many or a class for expanded clones.

cdr3_length d_call j_call v_call clone_size cdr3_aa cdr3_nt
19 NA TRBJ2-1 TRBV9 few CASSDTLLVTRGSYNEQFF TGTGCCAGCAGCGACACCCTCCTAGTGACTCGGGGCTCCTACAATGAGCAGTTCTTC
15 NA TRBJ1-2 TRBV4-1 few CASSQEMARVSGYTF TGCGCCAGCAGCCAAGAGATGGCCAGGGTTAGTGGCTACACCTTC
15 NA TRBJ1-3 TRBV27 NA CASSSRAPNRNTIYF TGTGCCAGCAGTTCCCGAGCACCCAATAGAAACACCATATATTTT
15 NA TRBJ2-7 TRBV4-1 NA CASSQVRYPTYEQYF TGCGCCAGCAGCCAAGTCCGCTACCCAACCTACGAGCAGTACTTC
13 TRBD1 TRBJ1-1 TRBV7-3 once CASSPGTAPEAFF TGTGCCAGCAGCCCGGGGACAGCCCCTGAAGCTTTCTTT
16 TRBD2 TRBJ2-1 TRBV10-2 few CASKKPGGSSYNEQFF TGCGCCAGCAAGAAGCCGGGCGGGAGCTCCTACAATGAGCAGTTCTTC
16 TRBD1 TRBJ1-2 TRBV6-1 NA CASSDPTGGGNYGYTF TGTGCCAGCAGTGACCCGACAGGGGGCGGTAACTATGGCTACACCTTC
14 NA TRBJ2-7 TRBV18 once CASSPSLSSYEQYF TGTGCCAGCTCACCCTCCCTGAGCTCCTACGAGCAGTACTTC
13 NA TRBJ2-7 TRBV11-3 NA CASASPRDHEQYF TGTGCCAGCGCCTCACCCCGGGATCACGAGCAGTACTTC
15 NA TRBJ1-2 TRBV7-2 NA CASSLGGETFYGYTF TGTGCCAGCAGCTTGGGGGGGGAAACCTTCTATGGCTACACCTTC
15 NA TRBJ2-1 TRBV2 NA CASSPPVVGYNEQFF TGTGCCAGCAGTCCTCCGGTGGTCGGGTACAATGAGCAGTTCTTC
13 NA TRBJ2-7 TRBV6-5 few CASSYGAGYEQYF TGTGCCAGCAGTTACGGCGCGGGGTACGAGCAGTACTTC
14 TRBD1 TRBJ2-7 TRBV18 few CASSQGTGGDEQYF TGTGCCAGCTCACAAGGGACAGGGGGCGACGAGCAGTACTTC
13 NA TRBJ1-5 TRBV5-6 few CASSLGENQPQHF TGTGCCAGCAGCTTGGGGGAGAATCAGCCCCAGCATTTT
14 NA TRBJ1-5 TRBV19 NA CASSAGLRNQPQHF TGTGCCAGTAGTGCAGGGTTGCGCAATCAGCCCCAGCATTTT
13 TRBD1 TRBJ1-2 TRBV5-5 NA CASSLREDRGKTF TGTGCCAGCAGCTTAAGGGAGGACAGGGGTAAAACCTTC
15 TRBD1 TRBJ1-1 TRBV9 NA CASSVGGQVNTEAFF TGTGCCAGCAGCGTGGGAGGACAGGTGAACACTGAAGCTTTCTTT
17 TRBD2 TRBJ2-3 TRBV30 NA CAWSPPGLAGVGDTQYF TGTGCCTGGAGTCCCCCGGGACTAGCGGGTGTGGGGGATACGCAGTATTTT
13 NA TRBJ2-1 TRBV10-1 few CASSELSGDEQFF TGCGCCAGCAGTGAGTTATCGGGAGATGAGCAGTTCTTC
15 NA TRBJ1-4 TRBV9 NA CASSVGAINNEKLFF TGTGCCAGCAGCGTAGGTGCGATTAATAATGAAAAACTGTTTTTT
14 NA TRBJ2-3 TRBV30 few CAWSVLDSTDTQYF TGTGCCTGGAGTGTCTTAGATAGCACAGATACGCAGTATTTT
14 TRBD1 TRBJ1-2 TRBV6-1 few CASRLGQNNYGYTF TGTGCCAGCAGGCTGGGACAGAATAACTATGGCTACACCTTC
14 TRBD1 TRBJ1-4 TRBV28 few CASTSGQSNEKLFF TGTGCCAGCACTTCGGGACAGTCTAATGAAAAACTGTTTTTT
13 NA TRBJ2-1 TRBV10-1 NA CASSGQGGNEQFF TGCGCCAGCAGTGGGCAAGGGGGAAATGAGCAGTTCTTC
15 TRBD1 TRBJ2-7 TRBV29-1 few CSVEDPDRSSYEQYF TGCAGCGTTGAAGATCCGGACAGGAGCTCCTACGAGCAGTACTTC
18 TRBD2 TRBJ2-1 TRBV5-1 few CASSGLAGVRDSYNEQFF TGCGCCAGTTCGGGACTAGCGGGAGTCCGAGACTCCTACAATGAGCAGTTCTTC
11 NA TRBJ2-3 TRBV7-6 few CASSISVTQYF TGTGCCAGCAGCATTAGTGTAACGCAGTATTTT
12 TRBD1 TRBJ1-1 TRBV19 NA CATTGGWAEAFF TGTGCCACAACAGGGGGTTGGGCTGAAGCTTTCTTT
14 NA TRBJ2-5 TRBV5-1 NA CASSVDSGKETQYF TGCGCCAGCAGCGTAGACTCGGGGAAGGAGACCCAGTACTTC
15 TRBD2 TRBJ2-3 TRBV2 NA CASALSLAGTDTQYF TGTGCCAGCGCTTTAAGTCTAGCGGGCACAGATACGCAGTATTTT
15 NA TRBJ1-1 TRBV18 NA CASSPQVNRDTEAFF TGTGCCAGCTCACCACAAGTCAACAGAGACACTGAAGCTTTCTTT
14 NA TRBJ2-1 TRBV27 few CASRQTGNYNEQFF TGTGCCAGCAGGCAGACAGGAAACTACAATGAGCAGTTCTTC
16 TRBD2 TRBJ2-3 TRBV7-9 few CASSSPSGSAADTQYF TGTGCCAGCAGCTCCCCGAGCGGGAGTGCGGCAGATACGCAGTATTTT
15 TRBD1 TRBJ1-5 TRBV9 NA CASSEGTGVTQPQHF TGTGCCAGCAGCGAGGGGACAGGGGTAACTCAGCCCCAGCATTTT
16 TRBD2 TRBJ2-1 TRBV5-8 NA CASSWGTSGIVNEQFF TGTGCCAGCAGCTGGGGGACTAGCGGGATCGTGAATGAGCAGTTCTTC
17 NA TRBJ1-1 TRBV7-2 few CASSLGGSGLMNTEAFF TGTGCCAGCAGCTTAGGGGGAAGCGGGCTAATGAACACTGAAGCTTTCTTT
13 NA TRBJ2-5 TRBV7-9 few CASSPTSRETQYF TGTGCCAGCAGCCCCACTAGTCGAGAGACCCAGTACTTC
13 NA TRBJ2-2 TRBV6-5 NA CASRLDSTGELFF TGTGCCAGCAGGCTGGACAGCACCGGGGAGCTGTTTTTT
14 NA TRBJ2-1 TRBV7-6 few CASSLTAAENEQFF TGTGCCAGCAGCTTAACGGCCGCGGAAAATGAGCAGTTCTTC
17 TRBD2 TRBJ2-2 TRBV27 NA CASSLRGGRVNTGELFF TGTGCCAGCAGTTTAAGAGGCGGGAGGGTAAACACCGGGGAGCTGTTTTTT
15 TRBD1 TRBJ2-5 TRBV10-3 few CAISERDRAGETQYF TGTGCCATCAGTGAGCGGGACAGGGCCGGGGAGACCCAGTACTTC
14 TRBD1 TRBJ1-1 TRBV2 few CASGIGQGRTEAFF TGTGCCAGCGGGATTGGACAGGGGAGAACTGAAGCTTTCTTT
15 NA TRBJ2-4 TRBV10-1 NA CASNHRDLSKNIQYF TGCGCCAGCAATCACAGGGATCTATCCAAAAACATTCAGTACTTC
16 NA TRBJ2-3 TRBV6-6 NA CASSELRGRIKFTQYF TGTGCCAGCAGCGAACTCCGTGGCAGGATTAAATTTACGCAGTATTTT